Listed below are T cell receptor beta chains from one sample, sequenced in a study of CD8+ T cells in alopecia areata. Libraries were prepared by immunoSEQ multiplex PCR; TCRdb keeps only in-frame clonotypes and omits some of them. The data contain 100,000 to 150,000 clones, approximately 49% of them singletons. The source was CD8+ T cells sorted from blood, collected at week 0. The source of these receptors is a human donor with alopecia areata. Both conserved end residues are part of each CDR3. The D gene is left open where the match is weak. Clone size, where shown, is once, few, many, or a class for clones that have expanded.

V: TRBV27; J: TRBJ2-2; D: -; size: few; DNA: TGTGCCAGCAGTTTATACCAGAACACCGGGGAGCTGTTTTTT; CDR3: CASSLYQNTGELFF
V: TRBV4-3; J: TRBJ1-5; D: -; size: -; DNA: TGCGCCAGCAGCCAAGAACACGGGCTGAGCAATCAGCCCCAGCATTTT; CDR3: CASSQEHGLSNQPQHF
V: TRBV9; J: TRBJ1-5; D: -; size: -; DNA: TGTGCCAGCAGAGATAATCAGCCCCAGCATTTT; CDR3: CASRDNQPQHF
V: TRBV7-2; J: TRBJ2-1; D: TRBD2; size: few; DNA: TGTGCCAGCAGCTTAGGGCCCATAGCGGGGGGGTACAATGAGCAGTTCTTC; CDR3: CASSLGPIAGGYNEQFF
V: TRBV9; J: TRBJ2-2; D: -; size: few; DNA: TGTGCCAGCAGCGCATATCTCCAGAACACCGGGGAGCTGTTTTTT; CDR3: CASSAYLQNTGELFF
V: TRBV6-1; J: TRBJ1-4; D: -; size: -; DNA: TGTGCCAGCAGTGAAGCTCGAGGAGGGGCTGAAAAACTGTTTTTT; CDR3: CASSEARGGAEKLFF
V: TRBV7-9; J: TRBJ1-1; D: TRBD1; size: -; DNA: TGTGCCAGCAGCTCTTGGACAGGGATGAACACTGAAGCTTTCTTT; CDR3: CASSSWTGMNTEAFF
V: TRBV9; J: TRBJ2-7; D: -; size: -; DNA: TGTGCCAGCAGCTATTCCTACGAGCAGTACTTC; CDR3: CASSYSYEQYF
V: TRBV29-1; J: TRBJ2-1; D: -; size: -; DNA: TGCAGCGCCGAAGCCAGGGCGGACTCCTACAATGAGCAGTTCTTC; CDR3: CSAEARADSYNEQFF
V: TRBV7-8; J: TRBJ2-5; D: TRBD2; size: -; DNA: TGTGCCAGCAGCTTAGGACTAGCGGAGTACCAAGAGACCCAGTACTTC; CDR3: CASSLGLAEYQETQYF
V: TRBV4-1; J: TRBJ2-4; D: TRBD1; size: few; DNA: TGCGCCAGCAGCCAAGATCAGGGGGCGGCCAAAAACATTCAGTACTTC; CDR3: CASSQDQGAAKNIQYF
V: TRBV30; J: TRBJ2-7; D: -; size: -; DNA: TGTGCCTGGAGGCAAGGGCAGGGGCCATCCTACGAGCAGTACTTC; CDR3: CAWRQGQGPSYEQYF
V: TRBV15; J: TRBJ1-1; D: -; size: -; DNA: TGTGCCACCAGCAGCGACAGCACTGAAGCTTTCTTT; CDR3: CATSSDSTEAFF
V: TRBV19; J: TRBJ1-2; D: TRBD1; size: -; DNA: TGTGCCAGTAGTTCCCCTCGCGGGCAGGGGGGCATAAACTATGGCTACACCTTC; CDR3: CASSSPRGQGGINYGYTF
V: TRBV11-2; J: TRBJ1-6; D: -; size: few; DNA: TGTGCCAGCAGCTTACGGGGGGACGGAAATTCACCCCTCCACTTT; CDR3: CASSLRGDGNSPLHF
V: TRBV30; J: TRBJ1-5; D: -; size: few; DNA: TGTGCCTGGAGTGATGGACCAAAAGGGCCCCAGCATTTT; CDR3: CAWSDGPKGPQHF
V: TRBV30; J: TRBJ2-6; D: -; size: -; DNA: TGTGCCTGGAATGTAGGTCTGGGGGCCAACGTCCTGACTTTC; CDR3: CAWNVGLGANVLTF
V: TRBV4-3; J: TRBJ2-5; D: -; size: -; DNA: TGCGCCAGCAGCCAAAGAGGGGAAGAGACCCAGTACTTC; CDR3: CASSQRGEETQYF